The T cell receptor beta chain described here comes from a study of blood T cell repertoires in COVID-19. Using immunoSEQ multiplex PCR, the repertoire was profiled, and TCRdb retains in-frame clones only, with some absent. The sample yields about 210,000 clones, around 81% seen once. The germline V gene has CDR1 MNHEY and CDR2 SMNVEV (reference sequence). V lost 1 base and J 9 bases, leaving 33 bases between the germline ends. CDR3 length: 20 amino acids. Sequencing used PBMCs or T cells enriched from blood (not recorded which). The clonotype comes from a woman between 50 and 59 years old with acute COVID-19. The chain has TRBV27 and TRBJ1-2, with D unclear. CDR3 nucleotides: TGTGCCAGCAGTTTATTGGCGCCGGGTACCCCCCTTGCTGTCCCAAGTCGCTACACCTTC. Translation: CASSLLAPGTPLAVPSRYTF.